Presented here are 5 T cell receptor beta chains from one specimen sequenced in a study of shared clonotypes between healthy human individuals. Naive CD8 populations comprised CD45RO-negative cells positively selected for CCR7, excluding terminally differentiated effector memory CD45RA+ cells. Clones were sequenced by immunoSEQ multiplex PCR, and TCRdb holds only the in-frame ones, with some missing. Here the sample spans around 2.1 million clones, about 92% being singletons. The sample comprised naive CD8+ T cells from PBMCs. The receptor source for this set is a man between 18 and 29 years old in good health. Some clones in this sample may be carry-over from other donors' samples.

The genes are TRBV2 and TRBJ2-2; 11 nucleotides agree with TRBD2. The V segment lost 6 bases and the J segment 3 bases; nucleotides outside the gene matches: 3. CDR3 size: 15 residues. Germline CDR1 SNHLY, CDR2 FYNNEI. DNA of the CDR3: TGTGCCAGCAGGACACTAGCGGGAGACACCGGGGAGCTGTTTTTT. This translates into CASRTLAGDTGELFF. Complete variable domain (other parts from reference TRBV2 and TRBJ2-2): EPEVTQTPSHQVTQMGQEVILRCVPISNHLYFYWYRQILGQKVEFLVSFYNNEISEKSEIFDDQFSVERPDGSNFTLKIRSTKLEDSAMYFCASRTLAGDTGELFFGEGSRLTVL.

V usage is TRBV7-9 and J usage is TRBJ1-3, with unresolved D. V was trimmed by 0 bases and J by 3 bases, leaving 6 bases between them. The CDR3 totals 14 residues. Looked up from germline, CDR1 is SEHNR and CDR2 is FQNEAQ (reference sequence). In DNA, the CDR3 is TGTGCCAGCAGCTTAGCACGGGATGGAAACACCATATATTTT. Amino acids: CASSLARDGNTIYF.

V and J are TRBV6-1 and TRBJ1-1; D is uncertain. Germline CDR1 MNHNS, CDR2 SASEGT. Trimming cost V 6 bases and J 4 bases, with 12 bases left between them. The CDR3 is 13 residues long. The CDR3 loop is CASRGRQGTEAFF. CDR3 DNA: TGTGCCAGCAGGGGTAGACAAGGCACTGAAGCTTTCTTT.

The chain is built from TRBV28 and TRBJ2-3, with 11 nucleotides matching TRBD2. The ends lost 1 base at V and 5 bases at J; junction bases unmatched: 11. Germline lookup yields CDR1 MDHEN and CDR2 SYDVKM. The CDR3 loop spans 18 amino acids. The CDR3 loop is CASSLLLASGRSIDTQYF. In nucleotides, the CDR3 is TGTGCCAGCAGTTTATTATTGGCTAGCGGGAGGAGTATAGATACGCAGTATTTT.

The rearrangement joins TRBV28 to TRBJ2-7, with TRBD1 identical over 9 bases. Germline V gene sequence: CDR1 MDHEN, CDR2 SYDVKM. The CDR3 extends over 16 amino acids. V dropped 3 bases and J dropped 0; count of bases not matched to a gene: 6. CDR3 coding DNA: TGTGCCAGCAGTTTGACAGGGGGATCCGGCTCCTACGAGCAGTACTTC. Amino acids: CASSLTGGSGSYEQYF.